This TCR beta chain stems from a study of T cell responses to AZD1222 COVID-19 vaccine. Study-wide findings and caveats: Females outnumbered males among donors, who were mostly white British; clonal diversity was possibly underestimated. Targeting of unmutated variant regions was reportedly seen in nearly half of spike-specific TCRs. Just a handful of AZD1222 recipients tested seropositive at baseline. Across spike, vaccine-associated CD4 TCRs were found, dominant at 160-218 and 743-854.

As regards this clone: Its antigen is undetermined.

Assay used: immunoSEQ multiplex PCR; TCRdb lists only in-frame clones, some missing. The data contain over 100,000 clones, 70% to 90% of them singletons. This CDR3 has 16 amino acids. Germline V gene lookup returns CDR1 SGHTA and CDR2 FQGNSA. J lost 3 bases, V lost 5 bases, and 9 bases had no gene match. The sequence came from an adult who received the AZD1222 COVID-19 vaccine. This specimen consisted of peripheral blood, obtained 28 days after the second AZD1222 dose. V gene TRBV7-2 combines with J gene TRBJ2-3; 9 positions agree with TRBD2. The CDR3: CASSLQAGGVTDTQYF. The CDR3 DNA is TGTGCCAGCAGCCTCCAGGCGGGGGGGGTGACAGATACGCAGTATTTT.